This paragraph reports one T cell receptor beta chain. Its antigen is not identified. The length of the CDR3 is 15 residues. Unmatched junction bases numbered 5, after V lost 0 bases and J lost 4 bases. The germline gives CDR1 LGHNA, CDR2 YSLEER. The sample comes from a study of T-cell memory formation after mild COVID-19. Study details: TCR clustering was largely donor specific.

Whole-study findings and limits: Clones shrinking between day 15 and 85 showed a balanced CD4/CD8 split, and those that grew later tilted toward CD4+.

5'RACE primed at constant segments yielded TCR alpha and TCR beta cDNA libraries bearing sample barcodes and UMIs. TCRdb reprocessed the 5' RACE reads with MiXCR, giving one entry per CDR3 protein. The sample has hundreds of thousands of distinct CDR3 sequences, 25% to 30% seen once. This receptor was obtained from an adult woman who had mild COVID-19 (a few samples of this study predate the infection). Cell type and time point are not known. The material sequenced was PBMCs or a T cell subset sorted from them (not recorded which). The chain recombines TRBV4-3 with TRBJ2-7; 8 nucleotides agree with TRBD2. In DNA form, the CDR3 reads TGCGCCAGCAGCCAAGATCGGGGGGGGAGTTACGAGCAGTACTTC. Protein: CASSQDRGGSYEQYF.